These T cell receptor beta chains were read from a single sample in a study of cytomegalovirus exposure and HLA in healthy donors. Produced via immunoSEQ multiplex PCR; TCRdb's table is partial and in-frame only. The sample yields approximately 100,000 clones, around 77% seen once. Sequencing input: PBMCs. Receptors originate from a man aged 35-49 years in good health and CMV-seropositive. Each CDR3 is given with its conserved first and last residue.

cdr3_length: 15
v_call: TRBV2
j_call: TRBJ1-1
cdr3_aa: CASRGLWGLGTEAFF

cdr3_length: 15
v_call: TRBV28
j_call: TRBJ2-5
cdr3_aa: CASSFGTGNQETQYF

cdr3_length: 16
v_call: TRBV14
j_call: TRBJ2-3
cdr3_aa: CASSQRLLAGTDTQYF

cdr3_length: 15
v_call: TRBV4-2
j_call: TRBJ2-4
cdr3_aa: CASSQAYVGSNIQYF

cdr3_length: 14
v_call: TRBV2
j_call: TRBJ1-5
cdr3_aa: CASSFRNSNQPQHF

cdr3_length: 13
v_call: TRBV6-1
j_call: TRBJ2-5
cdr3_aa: CASTTDWGTTQYF

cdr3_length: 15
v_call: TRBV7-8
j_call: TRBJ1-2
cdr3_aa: CASSLGGHLNYGYTF

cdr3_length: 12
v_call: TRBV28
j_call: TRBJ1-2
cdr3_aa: CASSVYNYGYTF

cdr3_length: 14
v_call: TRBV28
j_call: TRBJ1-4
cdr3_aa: CASCPGLWDEKLFF

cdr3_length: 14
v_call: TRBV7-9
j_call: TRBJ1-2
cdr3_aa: CSSSYGQGGYGYTF

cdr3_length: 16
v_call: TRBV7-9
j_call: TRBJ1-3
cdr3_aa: CASSSTGTGPGNTIYF

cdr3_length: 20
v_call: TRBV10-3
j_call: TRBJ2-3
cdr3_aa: CAISELPGLADRLGTDTQYF

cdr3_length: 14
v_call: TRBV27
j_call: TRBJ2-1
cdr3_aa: CASSPGGPYNEQFF

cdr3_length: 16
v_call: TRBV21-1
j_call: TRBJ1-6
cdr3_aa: CASSKCGKFFNSPLHF

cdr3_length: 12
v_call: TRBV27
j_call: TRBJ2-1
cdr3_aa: CASWGQGNEQFF

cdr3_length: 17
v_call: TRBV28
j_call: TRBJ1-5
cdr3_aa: CASSLGQAPYSNQPQHF

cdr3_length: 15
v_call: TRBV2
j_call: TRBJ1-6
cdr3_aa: CASKKEGEYNSPLHF

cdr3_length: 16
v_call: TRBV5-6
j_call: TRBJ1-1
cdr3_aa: CASSLEIGTMNTEAFF

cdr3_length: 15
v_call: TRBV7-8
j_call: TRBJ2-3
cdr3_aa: CASSPDRARTDTQYF

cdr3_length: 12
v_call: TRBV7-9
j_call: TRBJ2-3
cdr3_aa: CSSSSGADTQYF

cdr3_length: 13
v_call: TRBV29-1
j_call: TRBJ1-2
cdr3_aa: CSVLRDRNYGYTF

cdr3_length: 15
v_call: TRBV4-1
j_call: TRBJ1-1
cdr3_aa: CASSQGYRGNTEAFF

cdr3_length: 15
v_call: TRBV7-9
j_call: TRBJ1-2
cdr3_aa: CASSSTGPVNYGYTF

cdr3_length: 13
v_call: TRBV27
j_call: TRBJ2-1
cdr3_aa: CASRERGVIEQFF

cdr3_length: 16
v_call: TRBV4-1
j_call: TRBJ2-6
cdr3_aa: CASSQGLVSGANGLTF

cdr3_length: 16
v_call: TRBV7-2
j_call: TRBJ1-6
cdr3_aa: CASSLAGTGGNSPLHF

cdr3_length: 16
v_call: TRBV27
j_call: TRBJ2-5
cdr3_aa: CASSPRGLAGVETQYF

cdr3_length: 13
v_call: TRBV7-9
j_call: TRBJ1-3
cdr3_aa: CASSLVNRDSIYF

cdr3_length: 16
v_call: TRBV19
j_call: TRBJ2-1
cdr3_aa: CASTLSGGAIANEQFF

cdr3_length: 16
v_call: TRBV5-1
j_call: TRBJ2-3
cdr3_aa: CASSARGDIGTDTQYF

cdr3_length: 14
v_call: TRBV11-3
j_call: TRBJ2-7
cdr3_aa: CASSLDTAGYEQYF

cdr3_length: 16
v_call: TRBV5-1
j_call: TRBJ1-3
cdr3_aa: CASSPQDRVYGNTIYF

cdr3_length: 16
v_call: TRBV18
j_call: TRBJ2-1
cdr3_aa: CASSPTSGGGLDEQFF

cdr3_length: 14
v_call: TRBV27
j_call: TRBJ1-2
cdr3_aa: CASRYRGRGYGYTF

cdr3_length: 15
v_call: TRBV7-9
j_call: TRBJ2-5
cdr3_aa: CASSLRDRGQETQYF

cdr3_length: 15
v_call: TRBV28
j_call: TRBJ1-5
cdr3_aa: CASSVLGGSNQPQHF

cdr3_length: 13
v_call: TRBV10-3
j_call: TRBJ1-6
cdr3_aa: CAIRGGINSPLHF

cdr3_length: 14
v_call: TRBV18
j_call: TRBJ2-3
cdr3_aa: CASLSGGTTDTQYF

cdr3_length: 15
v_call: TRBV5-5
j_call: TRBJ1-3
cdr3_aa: CASSSRDSSGNTIYF

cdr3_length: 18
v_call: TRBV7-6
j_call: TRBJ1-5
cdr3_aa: CASSLIRETGSRNQPQHF

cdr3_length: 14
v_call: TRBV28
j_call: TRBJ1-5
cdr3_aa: CASSGQGPNQPQHF

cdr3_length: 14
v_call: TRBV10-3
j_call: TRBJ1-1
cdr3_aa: CAITQDRVNTEAFF

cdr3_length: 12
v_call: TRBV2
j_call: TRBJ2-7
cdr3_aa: CASSITSYEQYF

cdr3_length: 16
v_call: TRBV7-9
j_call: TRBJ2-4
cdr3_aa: CASSDLRTGDNNIQYF

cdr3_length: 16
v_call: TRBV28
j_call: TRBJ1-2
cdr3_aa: CASSLFASGSLYGYTF

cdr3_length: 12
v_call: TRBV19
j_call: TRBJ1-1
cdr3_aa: CASDTGNTEAFF

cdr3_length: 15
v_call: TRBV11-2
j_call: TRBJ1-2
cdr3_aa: CASSLVATGGNGYTF

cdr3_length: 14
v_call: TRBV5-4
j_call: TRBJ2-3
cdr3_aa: CASSPGGFTDTQYF

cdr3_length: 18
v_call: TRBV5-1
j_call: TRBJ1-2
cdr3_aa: CASRSIPGQPQLVGGYTF